These 21 T cell receptor beta chains came from one sample sequenced in a study of response to subunit inactivated influenza vaccine. Each CDR3 protein gets one entry after TCRdb re-called the RT-PCR reads with MiXCR. Of about 780,000 distinct CDR3 sequences in the sample, 18% were seen once. Sequencing used PBMCs from blood, obtained 4 to 6 days after vaccination. The receptors derive from a man aged 45-65 years who received an inactivated influenza vaccine.

This clonotype was seen a handful of times. V usage is TRBV7-9 and J usage is TRBJ2-7; TRBD1 matches 9 bases. Germline V gene lookup returns CDR1 SEHNR and CDR2 FQNEAQ (reference sequence). The V and J ends lost 4 bases and 5 bases, in that order; junction bases with no gene match: 9. CDR3 length: 15 amino acids. This CDR3 reads CASSSTGGLGDEQYF. The CDR3 nucleotides read TGTGCCAGCAGCTCCACAGGGGGCCTAGGAGACGAGCAGTACTTC.

The chain joins TRBV12-3 or TRBV12-4 to TRBJ1-5; D is unresolved. Trimming left V 5 bases short and J 2 bases short, with 10 bases between. The CDR3 consists of 14 residues. The CDR3 is CASSMDGGNQPQHF. The CDR3 bases are TGTGCCAGCAGTATGGACGGCGGCAATCAGCCCCAGCATTTT.

The chain combines TRBV12-3 or TRBV12-4 with TRBJ2-7; 10 bases map to TRBD1. J was trimmed by 7 bases and V by 5 bases; bases with no gene match: 8. The CDR3 length is 14 residues. As DNA, the CDR3 is TGTGCCAGCAGTACTAGACAGGGGGCTAGGGAGCAGTACTTC. Protein product: CASSTRQGAREQYF.

The chain has TRBV7-2 and TRBJ2-7; 8 positions agree with TRBD1. CDR1 and CDR2 from the germline V gene are SGHTA and FQGNSA. V lost 3 bases and J lost 6; bases outside the gene matches: 7. The CDR3 has 14 amino acids. CDR3 protein: CASSFGQGNREQYF. Written as DNA, the CDR3 is TGTGCCAGCAGCTTCGGACAGGGAAATCGCGAGCAGTACTTC.

This clonotype occurred a few times. The V gene is TRBV12-3 or TRBV12-4, the J gene TRBJ2-1; D might be TRBD1 (6 bases). The V end was cut by 6 bases, the J end by 10 bases, with 22 bases between. The CDR3 has 15 amino acids. CDR3 protein: CASRTSALDRTEQFF. DNA for the CDR3: TGTGCCAGCAGAACTTCAGCCCTCGACAGGACAGAGCAGTTCTTC.

This clonotype was observed a few times. This sequence joins TRBV7-8 and TRBJ2-7; D is possibly TRBD2 (5 bases). The CDR3 length is 14 residues. Germline CDR1 is SGHVS and CDR2 is FQNEAQ. V lost 3 bases to trimming and J lost 2 bases, with 11 bases between them. In DNA, the CDR3 is TGTGCCAGCAGCTTGAGGCGGGTTGCCTACGAGCAGTACTTC. Translation gives CASSLRRVAYEQYF.

This clonotype has more than one count but fewer than ten. The V gene is TRBV6-5, the J gene TRBJ2-7; TRBD2 aligns across 7 bases. CDR3 length equals 16 residues. The V and J ends lost 2 bases and 2 bases, in that order; junction bases with no gene match: 9. Germline CDR1 is MNHEY and CDR2 is SVGAGI. Here the CDR3 reads CASSYIEAGVAYEQYF. CDR3 coding DNA: TGTGCCAGCAGTTACATCGAGGCGGGGGTTGCCTACGAGCAGTACTTC.

Remarks on this clonotype: One junction end disagrees with the germline gene, perhaps due to a read error. The chain links TRBV12-3 or TRBV12-4 to TRBJ2-3; TRBD1 matches 10 bases. This CDR3 spans 15 amino acids. CDR3 in DNA: TGTGCCAGCAGTCACCGGGACAGGGGAGGAGGTACGAAGTATTTT. It encodes CASSHRDRGGGTKYF.

The chain combines TRBV5-1 with TRBJ2-2, with 12 bases identical to TRBD2. The germline gives CDR1 SGHRS, CDR2 YFSETQ. The CDR3 length is 20 residues. V shed 0 bases and J 0 bases; nucleotides not matched to a gene: 9. CDR3 residues: CASSLARRLAGASNTGELFF. The CDR3 DNA follows: TGCGCCAGCAGCTTGGCCCGTCGACTAGCGGGGGCCTCGAACACCGGGGAGCTGTTTTTT. Together with reference TRBV5-1 and TRBJ2-2, the CDR3 gives the full variable domain: KAGVTQTPRYLIKTRGQQVTLSCSPISGHRSVSWYQQTPGQGLQFLFEYFSETQRNKGNFPGRFSGRQFSNSRSEMNVSTLELGDSALYLCASSLARRLAGASNTGELFFGEGSRLTVL.

The sample holds a few counts of this clonotype. V gene TRBV6-2 or TRBV6-3 combines with J gene TRBJ2-1; 11 positions match TRBD1. Germline lookup yields CDR1 MNHEY and CDR2 SVGEGT. The CDR3 is made up of 17 amino acids. V shed 2 bases and J 2 bases; nucleotides not matched to a gene: 5. The CDR3: CASSYGQDRGPYNEQFF. CDR3 coding DNA: TGTGCCAGCAGTTACGGCCAGGACAGGGGGCCCTACAATGAGCAGTTCTTC.

This clonotype was recorded a few times. This chain links TRBV14 with TRBJ1-3; D is undetermined. Germline V CDR1 and CDR2: SGHDN, FVKESK. The CDR3 runs 14 residues. V lost 3 bases and J 0 bases, leaving 6 bases between the germline ends. The CDR3 DNA sequence: TGTGCCAGCAGCCAGCGCCGCTCTGGAAACACCATATATTTT. Translated: CASSQRRSGNTIYF.

This clonotype was detected ten times or more. The CDR3 DNA reads TGCAGCGTTTCGTACGGGAACACCGGGGAGCTGTTTTTT. This translates into CSVSYGNTGELFF. The rearrangement joins TRBV29-1 to TRBJ2-2, with D unresolved. Trimming took 5 bases from V and 1 from J, leaving 8 bases between them. This CDR3 is built from 13 residues. Per the germline V gene, CDR1 is SQVTM and CDR2 is ANQGSEA.

The chain joins TRBV6-2 or TRBV6-3 to TRBJ1-5, with no clear D. The germline V and J ends were trimmed by 6 bases and 3 bases, with 15 bases remaining between them. This CDR3 has 15 amino acids. The V gene's germline CDR1 is MNHEY and CDR2 SVGEGT. CDR3 loop: CASSLTRRNNQPQHF. In DNA form, the CDR3 reads TGTGCCAGCAGCTTAACCCGACGGAACAATCAGCCCCAGCATTTT.

As DNA, the CDR3 is TGCAGTTCGTTACAGGGAGGTAGCAATCAGCCCCAGCATTTT. Translated: CSSLQGGSNQPQHF. The rearrangement links TRBV20-1 to TRBJ1-5; D perhaps matches TRBD1 (6 bases). The CDR3 sequence is 14 residues long. Trimming removed 8 bases at V and 0 bases at J, with 14 bases between. Germline CDR1 is DFQATT and CDR2 is SNEGSKA (reference sequence).

This clonotype appeared many times. The rearrangement joins TRBV27 to TRBJ1-1, with D perhaps matching TRBD1 (5 bases). Germline-derived CDR1 and CDR2 are MNHEY and SMNVEV (reference sequence). V lost 5 bases to trimming and J lost 5 bases, with 12 bases between them. CDR3 length: 13 amino acids. The CDR3 DNA reads TGTGCCAGCAGTCAACTAAGGGGTACTGAAGCTTTCTTT. Protein sequence: CASSQLRGTEAFF.

This clonotype was seen at least ten times. The rearrangement links TRBV7-9 to TRBJ2-3; D gene unclear. Germline CDR1 SEHNR, CDR2 FQNEAQ (reference sequence). The CDR3 has 15 amino acids. V lost 5 bases to trimming and J lost 4 bases, with 16 bases between them. The CDR3 DNA reads as TGTGCCAGCAGCCAGCGATTCGGTCAGGCAGATACGCAGTATTTT. As protein: CASSQRFGQADTQYF.

V is TRBV20-1 and J is TRBJ2-1; D perhaps matches TRBD1 (6 bases). Trimming stripped 6 bases from V and 1 base from J, with 19 bases between. This CDR3 region has 16 residues. Germline V gene lookup returns CDR1 DFQATT and CDR2 SNEGSKA (reference sequence). The CDR3 sequence: CSAHKTGPKSYNEQFF. CDR3 DNA: TGCAGTGCACATAAAACAGGGCCTAAATCCTACAATGAGCAGTTCTTC.

The rearrangement uses TRBV6-2 or TRBV6-3 and TRBJ1-4, with D hard to call. The CDR3 has 17 amino acids. Per germline, CDR1 MNHEY and CDR2 SVGEGT. Trimming removed 2 bases from V and 0 bases from J, with 13 bases in between. The CDR3, as DNA: TGTGCCAGCAGTTACGGCGGGTATCGGTCAACTAATGAAAAACTGTTTTTT. Translating gives CASSYGGYRSTNEKLFF.

The chain employs TRBV19 and TRBJ2-5; 7 bases fit TRBD2. The CDR3 totals 16 residues. Germline values: CDR1 LNHDA, CDR2 SQIVND (reference sequence). The junction had 11 bases not matched to a gene; V was cut back by 0 bases and J by 7 bases. For the CDR3, the DNA is TGTGCCAGTAGTATAGATTGGCGGGAGCGTTCCGGGACCCAGTACTTC. Amino acid sequence: CASSIDWRERSGTQYF.

The V call is TRBV6-2 or TRBV6-3, the J call TRBJ2-1; TRBD2 agrees at 10 bases. CDR1 and CDR2 (germline): MNHEY, SVGEGT. The CDR3 consists of 15 residues. V lost 7 bases and J lost 8; bases outside the gene matches: 11. The CDR3 is CASKKTSGRVHEQFF. The CDR3 nucleotides are TGTGCCAGCAAGAAGACTAGCGGGCGGGTACATGAGCAGTTCTTC.

The chain carries TRBV27 and TRBJ1-4; D might be TRBD1 (6 bases). Trimming left V 6 bases short and J 8 bases short, with 16 bases between. The CDR3 spans 14 residues. Germline V gene data show CDR1 as MNHEY and CDR2 as SMNVEV (reference sequence). In nucleotides, the CDR3 is TGTGCCAGCAGCAACCGGGACACCGGCGAAAAACTGTTTTTT. Encoded protein: CASSNRDTGEKLFF.